This T cell receptor (beta chain) emerged from a study of beta chain features in type 1 diabetes. Each of the CD4+ naive, central memory, regulatory and stem cell-like memory populations was sorted via CD45RO/CCR7/CD25/CD127/CD95/CD27. General study points: Shortening of TCRB CDR3s, moderate but significant, appeared in all four CD4+ subsets of Type 1 diabetes patients. A pattern of fewer insertions and more deletions at VDJ junctions was seen in type 1 diabetes patients.

Expressed TCRB transcripts were sequenced because the isolated RNA had all been reverse transcribed beforehand. The average read count of naive, central memory and regulatory T cell samples was approximately 3.5 million. The protocol was immunoSEQ multiplex PCR, while the TCRdb copy is restricted to in-frame clones and leaves out a portion. The sample carries roughly 260,000 clones, roughly 22% recorded once. CDR1 is SGHTA, CDR2 FQGNSA, per germline. The V end lost 1 base, the J end lost 0 bases, and 13 bases lay between the germline ends. The CDR3 has 17 residues. About this clone itself: Its antigen is unknown.

The sample consisted of naive CD4+ T cells from blood. The clonotype originates from a woman between 40 and 55 years old with type 1 diabetes. The V and J genes are TRBV7-2 and TRBJ1-3, with D maybe TRBD1 (5 bases). CDR3 sequence: CASSLEQASLSGNTIYF. Here the CDR3 DNA reads TGTGCCAGCAGCTTAGAACAGGCGTCTCTCTCTGGAAACACCATATATTTT.